Sequencing of this T cell receptor (beta chain) was carried out in a study of T cell responses to AZD1222 COVID-19 vaccine. Study-wide findings and caveats: Unmutated variant regions reportedly attract nearly half of all spike-specific TCRs. With two AZD1222 doses given, Spike-specific TCR breadth and depth both rose.

Remarks on this clone: What it recognizes is unknown.

The CDR3 spans 16 residues. Germline V gene lookup returns CDR1 SGHTA and CDR2 FQGNSA. V was shortened by 7 bases and J by 3 bases, with 21 bases between the two germline ends. Data came from immunoSEQ multiplex PCR; TCRdb stores just in-frame clones and leaves some out. The sample consists of approximately 68,000 clones, around 87% of them appearing once. The receptor was derived from an adult in good health. The material was peripheral blood, obtained on day 0 of AZD1222 vaccination. The rearrangement links TRBV7-2 to TRBJ2-5, with D perhaps assigned TRBD1 or TRBD2 (5 bases each). CDR3: CASKVAGDPKEETQYF. The CDR3 nucleotides read TGTGCCAGCAAAGTCGCCGGGGACCCAAAAGAAGAGACCCAGTACTTC.